The T cell receptor beta chain under discussion was sequenced for a study of T cells in localized non-small cell lung cancer. General observations from the study: In the blood, greater T cell density corresponded to longer overall survival. Among the top 100 tumor clones, a median about 59 appeared in adjacent lung. The greatest T cell clonality was found in uninvolved adjacent lung (higher than in tumor).

This CDR3 is built from 15 residues. Between the trimmed V and J ends, which lost 0 bases and 5 bases, there was a span of 13 bases. CDR1 and CDR2 from the germline V gene are PRHDT and FYEKMQ (reference sequence). Comment on this clone: The antigen remains unidentified.

Generated by immunoSEQ multiplex PCR, the TCRdb table keeps only in-frame clones and is missing some. The sample holds roughly 14,000 clones, more than 70% seen once. This TCR was sampled from a male donor at least 60 years old with stage II lung adenocarcinoma. Sequencing was performed on peripheral blood mononuclear cells, taken before any cancer treatment. The chain has TRBV13 and TRBJ2-5; D gene uncertain. CDR3 DNA: TGTGCCAGCAGCTTAGGCCGGCGAGGTTCCGAGACCCAGTACTTC. Translating gives CASSLGRRGSETQYF.